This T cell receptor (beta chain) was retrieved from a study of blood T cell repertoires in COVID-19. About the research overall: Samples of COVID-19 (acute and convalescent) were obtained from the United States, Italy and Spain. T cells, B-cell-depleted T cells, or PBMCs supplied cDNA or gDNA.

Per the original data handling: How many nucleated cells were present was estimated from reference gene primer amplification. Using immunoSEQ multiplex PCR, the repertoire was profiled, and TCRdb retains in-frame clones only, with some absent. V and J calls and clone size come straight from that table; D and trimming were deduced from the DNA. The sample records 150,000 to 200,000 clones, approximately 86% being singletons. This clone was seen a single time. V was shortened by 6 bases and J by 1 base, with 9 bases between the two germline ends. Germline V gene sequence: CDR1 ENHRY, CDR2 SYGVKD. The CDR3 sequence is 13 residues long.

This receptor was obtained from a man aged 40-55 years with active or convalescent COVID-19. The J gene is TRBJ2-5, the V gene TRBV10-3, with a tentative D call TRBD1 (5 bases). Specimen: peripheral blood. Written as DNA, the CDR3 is TGTGCCATCAGAGGGCAGGGCCAAGAGACCCAGTACTTC. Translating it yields CAIRGQGQETQYF.